The 18 T cell receptor beta chains given below trace back to one sample, sequenced in a study of shared clonotypes between healthy human individuals. TCRdb's copy holds only in-frame clones and misses some; the assay was immunoSEQ multiplex PCR. This sample has 2,500,000 or so clones, with around nine tenths found just once. Sequences were obtained from naive CD4+ T cells sorted from blood. Subset meaning: CD45RA+ positively selected. These receptors all come from a man aged 18 to 35 in good health.

The CDR3 nucleotides are TGTGCCAGCTCACCGACGGGACAGGGTAATGCCGGGGAGCTGTTTTTT. The encoded protein is CASSPTGQGNAGELFF. The rearrangement links TRBV18 to TRBJ2-2; 9 nucleotides match TRBD1. The CDR3 sequence is 16 residues long. CDR1 is KGHSH and CDR2 is LQKENI in the germline V gene. J lost 6 bases, V lost 3 bases, and 8 bases had no gene match.

This chain joins TRBV7-2 and TRBJ1-4; D is perhaps TRBD1 (6 bases). The CDR3 contains 15 residues. The ends were cut back, 6 bases at V and 5 bases at J, with 16 bases in the middle. Per germline, CDR1 SGHTA and CDR2 FQGNSA. For the CDR3, the DNA is TGTGCCAGCAGACGGACAGAAGGGGCAAATGAAAAACTGTTTTTT. Translating gives CASRRTEGANEKLFF.

The chain joins TRBV10-3 to TRBJ1-2, with 10 positions matching TRBD1. Looked up from germline, CDR1 is ENHRY and CDR2 is SYGVKD. Trimming at V came to 2 bases and at J to 6 bases, leaving 9 bases not matched to a gene. This CDR3 is 16 amino acids long. DNA of the CDR3: TGTGCCATCAGTGAGGCGCTGACAGGGGGCGAGGATGGCTACACCTTC. As protein: CAISEALTGGEDGYTF.

This clone was picked up one time. The chain couples TRBV15 to TRBJ2-3, with 8 bases fitting TRBD2. Germline V gene sequence: CDR1 LNHNV, CDR2 YYDKDF (reference sequence). The CDR3 contains 16 residues. Unmatched junction bases numbered 8, after V lost 5 bases and J lost 1 base. This chain's CDR3 is CATSPGLVSGTDTQYF. The CDR3, as DNA: TGTGCCACCAGCCCGGGACTAGTAAGCGGCACAGATACGCAGTATTTT.

The gene calls are TRBV10-2 and TRBJ2-3; D unresolved. Germline CDR1 reads WSHSY; CDR2 reads SAAADI. Trimming took off 2 bases at V and 1 base at J, with 7 bases between the two ends. The CDR3 is 14 residues long. As DNA, the CDR3 is TGCGCCAGCAGTGAGCGGGCCCGCACAGATACGCAGTATTTT. Translated, it gives CASSERARTDTQYF.

For this clone: This CDR3 is also generated by other DNA sequences in the sample. The chain joins TRBV11-2 to TRBJ2-5; D is uncertain. Germline CDR1 reads SGHAT; CDR2 reads FQNNGV. Trimming stripped 1 base from V and 3 bases from J, with 6 bases between. There are 13 residues in the CDR3. The CDR3 region is CASSLGEKETQYF. DNA for the CDR3: TGTGCCAGCAGCTTAGGGGAAAAAGAGACCCAGTACTTC.

The chain carries TRBV9 and TRBJ2-1; TRBD2 matches 14 bases. The length of the CDR3 is 16 residues. Germline-derived CDR1 and CDR2 are SGDLS and YYNGEE. V lost 3 bases to trimming and J lost 8 bases; unmatched junction nucleotides: 7. CDR3 residues: CASSGAGTSGSHEQFF. The CDR3, as DNA: TGTGCCAGCAGCGGTGCCGGGACTAGCGGGAGTCATGAGCAGTTCTTC.

This chain joins TRBV25-1 and TRBJ2-3; TRBD2 aligns across 10 bases. CDR3 length: 16 residues. V was pared by 1 base and J by 6 bases, with 7 bases of the junction left unmatched. Germline V gene sequence: CDR1 MGHDK, CDR2 SYGVNS. The CDR3 nucleotides are TGTGCCAGCAGTGAATTAAGGCTAGCGGGAGCCGATACGCAGTATTTT. Encoded protein: CASSELRLAGADTQYF.

The J gene is TRBJ2-1, the V gene TRBV6-6; D is ambiguous. The CDR3 is 11 residues long. Trimming left V 7 bases short and J 10 bases short, with 11 bases between. The germline CDR1 and CDR2 sequences are MNHNY and SVGAGI (reference sequence). CDR3: CASNRFREQFF. Here the CDR3 DNA reads TGTGCCAGCAATAGGTTCCGGGAGCAGTTCTTC.

The genes are TRBV6-4 and TRBJ2-3; D unclear. The germline V and J ends were trimmed by 0 bases and 1 base, with 5 bases remaining between them. The CDR3 consists of 14 residues. The V gene's germline CDR1 is MRHNA and CDR2 SNTAGT. The CDR3 loop is CASSDSPRTDTQYF. CDR3 nucleotides: TGTGCCAGCAGTGACTCCCCACGCACAGATACGCAGTATTTT.

V is TRBV7-9 and J is TRBJ2-5; TRBD1 matches 9 bases. The V segment lost 5 bases and the J segment 5 bases; nucleotides outside the gene matches: 12. The CDR3 runs 16 residues. Germline values: CDR1 SEHNR, CDR2 FQNEAQ (reference sequence). The CDR3 loop reads CASSNPTGGDRETQYF. The CDR3 DNA sequence: TGTGCCAGCAGCAACCCAACAGGGGGCGACAGGGAGACCCAGTACTTC.

The chain recombines TRBV27 with TRBJ2-1, with TRBD2 as a possible D gene (6 bases). The germline V and J ends were trimmed by 7 bases and 9 bases, with 16 bases remaining between them. The CDR3 extends over 13 amino acids. The germline V gene encodes CDR1 MNHEY and CDR2 SMNVEV (reference sequence). CDR3 protein: CASTLGGRGEQFF. The CDR3 DNA follows: TGTGCCAGCACCTTGGGGGGAAGGGGTGAGCAGTTCTTC.

The J gene is TRBJ1-2, the V gene TRBV2, with unresolved D. The V end lost 8 bases, the J end lost 2 bases, and 9 bases lay between the germline ends. From germline, CDR1 is SNHLY and CDR2 FYNNEI. There are 12 residues in the CDR3. The CDR3 spells CASVNYNYGYTF. CDR3 DNA sequence: TGTGCCAGCGTTAACTACAACTATGGCTACACCTTC.

The chain uses TRBV30 and TRBJ1-6; 11 bases agree with TRBD1. The germline V gene encodes CDR1 GTSNPN and CDR2 SVGIG (reference sequence). The CDR3 spans 17 residues. Trimming took 4 bases from V and 9 from J; bases not matched to a gene: 14. The CDR3 region is CAWTPGITGTGGSPLHF. Here the CDR3 DNA reads TGTGCCTGGACACCCGGCATAACCGGGACAGGGGGTTCACCCCTCCACTTT.

This clone occurred a few times. The chain combines TRBV27 with TRBJ1-5, with 7 bases aligning to TRBD1. This CDR3 region has 16 residues. Germline V CDR1 and CDR2: MNHEY, SMNVEV (reference sequence). J gave up 2 bases and V 6 bases, and 10 bases lay outside the gene matches. The CDR3 protein is CASRENRGNGNQPQHF. DNA of the CDR3: TGTGCCAGCAGGGAAAACAGGGGTAATGGCAATCAGCCCCAGCATTTT.

This clone was observed once. Other DNA sequences in this sample translate to the same CDR3. The V call is TRBV30, the J call TRBJ2-7, with a tentative D call TRBD2 (6 bases). The V gene lost 2 bases and the J gene lost 7 bases, with 6 bases spanning the gap. CDR3 size: 10 residues. Germline CDR1 and CDR2: GTSNPN and SVGIG (reference sequence). CDR3 sequence reads: CAWSRGEQYF. The CDR3 nucleotides are TGTGCCTGGAGTCGGGGGGAGCAGTACTTC.

This chain links TRBV6-1 with TRBJ2-7, with TRBD2 matching over 8 bases. From germline, CDR1 is MNHNS and CDR2 SASEGT. J was trimmed by 1 base and V by 7 bases; bases with no gene match: 9. The CDR3 is 15 amino acids. This CDR3 reads CASTKAGASSYEQYF. For the CDR3, the DNA is TGTGCCAGCACCAAAGCGGGAGCTAGTTCCTACGAGCAGTACTTC.

CDR3 in DNA: TGTGCCAGCAGCCGAGGACTAGCGGGTGGGGAGACCCAGTACTTC. Its protein is CASSRGLAGGETQYF. The V and J genes are TRBV7-9 and TRBJ2-5; 11 positions agree with TRBD2. The CDR3 totals 15 residues. The germline V gene encodes CDR1 SEHNR and CDR2 FQNEAQ (reference sequence). Trimming at V came to 5 bases and at J to 5 bases, leaving 7 bases not matched to a gene.